These T cell receptor beta chains were read from a single sample in a study of blood T cell repertoires in COVID-19. Here immunoSEQ multiplex PCR was the method, and the copy in TCRdb shows in-frame clones only, minus some. The sample includes tens of thousands of clones, more than 75% of them seen just once. The specimen sequenced was peripheral blood. The receptor set was obtained from a human donor in a cohort sampled during active COVID-19. CDR3s include the opening cysteine and the closing phenylalanine or tryptophan.

j_call v_call cdr3_aa
TRBJ1-5 TRBV6-5 CASRPTVTSNQPQHF
TRBJ2-3 TRBV27 CASRSGTDTQYF
TRBJ1-4 TRBV6-6 CASSYSIRTGGKLFF
TRBJ2-5 TRBV13 CASSFRDYPETQYF
TRBJ1-2 TRBV3-1/TRBV3-2 CASSHWTGATYGYTF
TRBJ2-1 TRBV7-2 CASSYDGRSNNEQFF
TRBJ1-4 TRBV30 CAWSYTGGNEKLFF
TRBJ1-1 TRBV9 CASSPRVGQGRTEAFF
TRBJ1-5 TRBV27 CASSLFRGDQPQHF
TRBJ2-7 TRBV7-9 CASSIGVYEQYF
TRBJ2-7 TRBV27 CASSKGQGVYEQYF
TRBJ2-2 TRBV6-5 CASSRQVNTGELFF
TRBJ2-5 TRBV7-3 CASSSGLAGGNQETQYF
TRBJ2-3 TRBV5-1 CASFWDSETSTDTQYF
TRBJ1-1 TRBV4-3 CASSQDVLIPEAFF
TRBJ2-3 TRBV10-3 CAISEREGGTDTQYF
TRBJ2-7 TRBV6-1 CASSEGPGLTYEQYF
TRBJ2-7 TRBV5-1 CASSSTGSEQYF
TRBJ2-7 TRBV28 CASSLDKSYEQYF
TRBJ2-7 TRBV15 CATSTRTDIHYEQYF
TRBJ2-7 TRBV28 CASNPPGTGIYEQYF
TRBJ1-3 TRBV19 CASSTRQGEGSGNTIYF
TRBJ2-2 TRBV30 CAWGAGLAHTGELFF
TRBJ2-5 TRBV5-1 CASSLGQGTMETQYF
TRBJ2-4 TRBV11-3 CASSAKRGLRNIQYF
TRBJ1-5 TRBV5-5 CASSSIDQPQHF
TRBJ1-1 TRBV19 CASSYSGAEAFF
TRBJ2-1 TRBV7-9 CASSPQGARRNEQFF
TRBJ2-2 TRBV10-2 CASSESNTGELFF
TRBJ2-7 TRBV7-9 CASSHTGTGSSYEQYF
TRBJ1-5 TRBV10-3 CAISDQGADQPQHF
TRBJ2-7 TRBV15 CATSRAGTSGITGLGEQYF
TRBJ2-7 TRBV5-1 CASSLYSGAYEQYF
TRBJ1-5 TRBV28 CASSGAGHVQPQHF
TRBJ2-1 TRBV6-2/TRBV6-3 CASSYGEYNEQFF
TRBJ2-1 TRBV3-1/TRBV3-2 CASSQGPGLYNEQFF
TRBJ1-6 TRBV6-5 CASSRGQGYNSPLHF
TRBJ2-3 TRBV19 CASSTAGWADTQYF